The 2 T cell receptor beta chains listed next were all sequenced from one sample in a study of shared clonotypes between healthy human individuals. Generated by immunoSEQ multiplex PCR, the TCRdb table keeps only in-frame clones and is missing some. The table has more than 400,000 clones, more than 75% seen once. Sequenced: PBMCs. These receptors all stem from a woman between 40 and 50 years old in good health. Some clones in this sample may be carry-over from other donors' samples.

Only a few counts were recorded for this clone. The chain is built from TRBV14 and TRBJ1-2, with 7 bases aligning to TRBD1. The V segment lost 0 bases and the J segment 7 bases; nucleotides outside the gene matches: 8. Germline loops: CDR1 SGHDN, CDR2 FVKESK. CDR3 size: 15 residues. As DNA, the CDR3 is TGTGCCAGCAGCCAAGATAGGCAGGGGGGGTCTGGCTACACCTTC. This gives the protein CASSQDRQGGSGYTF.

This clone turned up a few times. CDR3 protein: CASRSGRNSYNEQFF. The CDR3 coding sequence is TGTGCCAGCAGAAGCGGGAGGAATTCCTACAATGAGCAGTTCTTC. J is TRBJ2-1 and V is TRBV2, with 9 bases aligning to TRBD2. Germline trimming cut 6 bases from V and 1 base from J; bases unmatched to any gene: 4. The CDR3 is 15 residues long. Germline lookup yields CDR1 SNHLY and CDR2 FYNNEI.